These 9 T cell receptor beta chains were sequenced from one sample in a study of CD8 T cells in ankylosing spondylitis. TCRdb re-called the 5' RACE reads with MiXCR, one entry per CDR3 protein. The data show around 480,000 distinct CDR3 sequences, roughly 18% seen once. No cognate antigen is known for these TCRs. General study findings and limits: What seemed typical of ankylosing spondylitis blood was a TCR beta motif built from 8 or 9 highly homologous variants.

Sequencing input: blood, either unsorted or a sorted T cell fraction (not recorded which). The receptors were sampled from a male donor with ankylosing spondylitis.

The V gene is TRBV6-1, the J gene TRBJ2-7; 11 bases are shared with TRBD1. J was trimmed by 4 bases and V by 6 bases; bases with no gene match: 11. Germline CDR1 reads MNHNS; CDR2 reads SASEGT. The CDR3 sequence is 16 residues long. CDR3 bases: TGTGCCAGCAGGCCGGCCGCAGGACAGGGGGCTTACGAGCAGTACTTC. It encodes CASRPAAGQGAYEQYF.

V gene TRBV28 combines with J gene TRBJ1-5; 8 bases map to TRBD1. CDR1 MDHEN and CDR2 SYDVKM come from the germline V gene. V shed 6 bases and J 10 bases; nucleotides not matched to a gene: 8. The CDR3 is 13 amino acids. The CDR3 DNA follows: TGTGCCAGCAGAGTGGACAGGGTGGATCCCCAGCATTTT. It specifies CASRVDRVDPQHF.

The CDR3 DNA sequence: TGTGCTAGTGGCCCCCCCTGGCGTGGCTACACCTTC. Translating it yields CASGPPWRGYTF. The V gene is TRBV12-5, the J gene TRBJ1-2, with D hard to call. The CDR3 consists of 12 residues. The V end was cut by 6 bases, the J end by 7 bases, with 12 bases between. CDR1 and CDR2 from the germline V gene are LGHNT and FRNRAP.

DNA for the CDR3: TGTGCCAGCTCAGTACAGACAGGGTCTCCGGATACGCAGTATTTT. This sequence encodes CASSVQTGSPDTQYF. The rearrangement uses TRBV18 and TRBJ2-3, with 7 bases matching TRBD1. This CDR3 has 15 residues. V trimming: 5 bases; J trimming: 6 bases; junction bases outside the gene matches: 11. The V gene's germline CDR1 is KGHSH and CDR2 LQKENI.

The chain recombines TRBV7-9 with TRBJ1-1; D gene ambiguous. This CDR3 region has 15 residues. CDR1 is SEHNR and CDR2 is FQNEAQ in the germline V gene (reference sequence). V was cut by 5 bases and J by 0 bases, with 13 bases left in between. DNA of the CDR3: TGTGCCAGCAGCCCGCGGACTGCCGTGAACACTGAAGCTTTCTTT. Amino acids: CASSPRTAVNTEAFF.

This clonotype was recorded a few times. A read error may account for a junction end that differs from germline. The genes are TRBV6-2 or TRBV6-3 and TRBJ2-7, with D possibly matching TRBD1 (5 bases). The germline V gene has CDR1 MNHEY and CDR2 SVGEGT. The CDR3 has 12 residues. The CDR3 region is CASSRALTDRNF. CDR3 nucleotide sequence: TGTGCCAGCAGTCGCGCGCTGACAGACCGGAACTTC.

This clonotype came up many times. The chain joins TRBV12-3 or TRBV12-4 to TRBJ2-7; D is unclear. Trimming took 4 bases from V and 1 from J, leaving 8 bases between them. The CDR3 covers 13 residues. The DNA of the CDR3 is TGTGCCAGCAGTTCTGACAAGTCCTACGAGCAGTACTTC. This codes for CASSSDKSYEQYF.

This clonotype was seen more than once but under ten times. The rearrangement links TRBV12-3 or TRBV12-4 to TRBJ2-1, with a possible D match to TRBD1 (6 bases). V lost 3 bases, J lost 7 bases, and 10 bases lay in between. CDR3 length: 13 amino acids. DNA for the CDR3: TGTGCCAGCAGTTTTGACAGGTTGAATGAGCAGTTCTTC. Translation gives CASSFDRLNEQFF.

This clonotype has ten or more counts. The chain links TRBV12-3 or TRBV12-4 to TRBJ1-2; tentatively, D is TRBD1 (6 bases). V dropped 5 bases and J dropped 4 bases, with 17 bases sitting between them. The CDR3 consists of 15 residues. The CDR3 spells CASSLLGTSAYGYTF. As DNA, the CDR3 is TGTGCCAGCAGTCTACTCGGGACATCCGCCTATGGCTACACCTTC.